The sequence of this T cell receptor beta chain was determined in a study of CXCR3-negative and CXCR3-positive naive CD8 T cells. The CDR3 is 14 residues long. The TRB libraries of cDNA were built by UMI-labeled 5' RACE. No DNA is given; TCRdb re-called the 5' RACE reads and lists each CDR3 protein once. The sample data list around 41,000 distinct CDR3 sequences. The clonotype was recovered from a human donor in good health. Some clones in this sample may be carry-over from other donors' samples. The chain employs TRBV12-3 or TRBV12-4 and TRBJ2-7. Specimen: memory CD8+ T cells from blood. The CDR3 spells CASRRDGSAYEQYF.